Below are 31 T cell receptor beta chains sequenced from a single sample in a study of T cells in localized non-small cell lung cancer. Using immunoSEQ multiplex PCR, the repertoire was profiled, and TCRdb retains in-frame clones only, with some absent. The data show fewer than 95,000 clones, with approximately 91% seen just once and roughly 4% held by the top ten. The sequenced sample was PBMCs, obtained before any cancer treatment. The source is a woman between 35 and 70 years old with stage II squamous cell lung carcinoma.

The chain uses TRBV6-1 and TRBJ2-7, with D possibly TRBD1 on 5 matching bases. The CDR3 is 11 amino acids. CDR1 MNHNS and CDR2 SASEGT come from the germline V gene. The V gene lost 8 bases and the J gene lost 1 base, with 6 bases spanning the gap. CDR3 DNA sequence: TGTGCCAGCTCAGGGTCCTACGAGCAGTACTTC. Translated, it gives CASSGSYEQYF.

The chain links TRBV28 to TRBJ1-4; TRBD1 agrees at 7 bases. The CDR3 runs 15 residues. The V gene end was trimmed by 5 bases and the J gene end by 1 base; junction bases not matched to a gene: 4. Germline CDR1 and CDR2: MDHEN and SYDVKM. Here the CDR3 reads CASSLRQGTNEKLFF. The DNA for the CDR3 is TGTGCCAGCAGTCTTCGACAGGGAACTAATGAAAAACTGTTTTTT.

The V gene is TRBV10-3, the J gene TRBJ2-5; a possible D gene is TRBD2 (5 bases). CDR3 length: 13 amino acids. V gave up 10 bases and J gave up 1 base, with 13 bases separating them. Germline assignment: CDR1 ENHRY and CDR2 SYGVKD. The CDR3 bases are TGTGCCACAAATCGGGGTTCCCAAGAGACCCAGTACTTC. It encodes CATNRGSQETQYF.

V gene TRBV5-4 combines with J gene TRBJ1-4; TRBD1 agrees at 11 bases. The CDR3 covers 17 residues. CDR1 and CDR2 (germline): SGHNT, YYREEE (reference sequence). Trimming took 4 bases from V and 4 from J; bases not matched to a gene: 9. The CDR3 DNA reads as TGTGCCAGCAGCCAAAGGACAGGGGGCCACGATAATGAAAAACTGTTTTTT. This gives the protein CASSQRTGGHDNEKLFF. The whole variable domain, remainder taken from reference TRBV5-4 and TRBJ1-4, is ETGVTQSPTHLIKTRGQQVTLRCSSQSGHNTVSWYQQALGQGPQFIFQYYREEENGRGNFPPRFSGLQFPNYSSELNVNALELDDSALYLCASSQRTGGHDNEKLFFGSGTQLSVL.

The gene calls are TRBV5-1 and TRBJ2-3; 7 bases line up with TRBD1. Per the germline V gene, CDR1 is SGHRS and CDR2 is YFSETQ. CDR3 length: 15 amino acids. Germline trimming cut 3 bases from V and 2 bases from J; bases unmatched to any gene: 6. In DNA form, the CDR3 reads TGCGCCAGCAGCTCCCGGGACAGTCTCACAGATACGCAGTATTTT. Protein product: CASSSRDSLTDTQYF.

J is TRBJ2-3 and V is TRBV5-4; 7 bases fit TRBD2. This CDR3 has 14 amino acids. The J segment lost 3 bases and the V segment lost 2 bases, leaving 3 bases of the junction unmatched. Germline V gives CDR1 SGHNT, CDR2 YYREEE (reference sequence). This CDR3 reads CASSLAGLTDTQYF. The CDR3 DNA is TGTGCCAGCAGCTTAGCGGGACTGACAGATACGCAGTATTTT.

J is TRBJ2-7 and V is TRBV6-1; maybe TRBD2 (5 bases). Trimming removed 10 bases from V and 0 bases from J, with 13 bases in between. From germline, CDR1 is MNHNS and CDR2 SASEGT. The length of the CDR3 is 13 residues. CDR3 in amino acids: CATRGGSSYEQYF. The CDR3, as DNA: TGTGCCACCCGCGGCGGGTCCTCCTACGAGCAGTACTTC.

The chain uses TRBV11-2 and TRBJ2-7; TRBD1 matches 7 bases. This CDR3 comprises 16 residues. Unmatched junction bases numbered 9, after V lost 0 bases and J lost 4 bases. The germline gives CDR1 SGHAT, CDR2 FQNNGV. The DNA of the CDR3 is TGTGCCAGCAGCTTAGATCTTTCAGGACAGGTATACGAGCAGTACTTC. Protein sequence: CASSLDLSGQVYEQYF.

The V call is TRBV9, the J call TRBJ2-6; TRBD2 might be the D (5 bases). The CDR3 has 17 residues. Germline loops: CDR1 SGDLS, CDR2 YYNGEE. V gave up 4 bases and J gave up 4 bases, with 18 bases separating them. In DNA form, the CDR3 reads TGTGCCAGCAGCCCCCACACACCCACGGGGGGGGCCAACGTCCTGACTTTC. Translation gives CASSPHTPTGGANVLTF.

This clone was seen just once. The chain has TRBV7-8 and TRBJ2-1, with a weak D call TRBD2 (5 bases). From germline, CDR1 is SGHVS and CDR2 FQNEAQ. The CDR3 length is 16 residues. V lost 5 bases and J 8 bases, leaving 22 bases between the germline ends. The CDR3 loop is CASSPPTLGVVDEQFF. CDR3 nucleotide sequence: TGTGCCAGCAGCCCCCCGACCCTGGGAGTGGTGGATGAGCAGTTCTTC.

This chain connects TRBV5-6 to TRBJ1-1; TRBD1 is a possible D gene (6 bases). The CDR3 loop spans 15 amino acids. Trimming pared 3 bases from V and 3 bases from J, leaving 15 bases between. CDR1 is SGHDT and CDR2 is YYEEEE in the germline V gene. The CDR3 loop reads CASSSPHREHTEAFF. Here the CDR3 DNA reads TGTGCCAGCAGCTCGCCCCACAGGGAACACACTGAAGCTTTCTTT.

This clone was seen a few times. The V call is TRBV28, the J call TRBJ1-2; D not resolved. The CDR3 has 12 amino acids. V lost 4 bases and J lost 7, with 10 bases in between. Germline lookup yields CDR1 MDHEN and CDR2 SYDVKM. The CDR3 is CASSSRRGGYTF. The CDR3 region has the DNA TGTGCCAGCAGTTCACGCCGGGGTGGCTACACCTTC.

This rearrangement joins TRBV11-2 to TRBJ2-7, with TRBD1 matching over 7 bases. The CDR3 has 15 amino acids. Germline trimming cut 5 bases from V and 1 base from J; bases unmatched to any gene: 8. Germline assignment: CDR1 SGHAT and CDR2 FQNNGV. Here the CDR3 reads CASSPLATGSYEQYF. Written as DNA, the CDR3 is TGTGCCAGCAGCCCTCTCGCGACAGGGTCCTACGAGCAGTACTTC.

The V gene is TRBV14, the J gene TRBJ2-1, with a weak D call TRBD2 (5 bases). The germline gives CDR1 SGHDN, CDR2 FVKESK. V lost 4 bases, J lost 0 bases, and 25 bases lay in between. There are 20 residues in the CDR3. CDR3 loop: CASSPLATWRVQSSYNEQFF. DNA of the CDR3: TGTGCCAGCAGCCCTCTGGCAACTTGGCGGGTCCAGAGCTCCTACAATGAGCAGTTCTTC. The full variable domain, in which reference TRBV14 and TRBJ2-1 provide the parts outside the CDR3, is EAGVTQFPSHSVIEKGQTVTLRCDPISGHDNLYWYRRVMGKEIKFLLHFVKESKQDESGMPNNRFLAERTGGTYSTLKVQPAELEDSGVYFCASSPLATWRVQSSYNEQFFGPGTRLTVL.

The chain couples TRBV7-2 to TRBJ2-1; 9 bases agree with TRBD2. CDR1 and CDR2 (germline): SGHTA, FQGNSA. V was clipped by 0 bases and J by 0 bases; unmatched bases: 3. The CDR3 spans 17 residues. Written as DNA, the CDR3 is TGTGCCAGCAGCTTAGCGCTAGCGGGGAGCTCCTACAATGAGCAGTTCTTC. It is translated as CASSLALAGSSYNEQFF.

CDR3: CASSPGTYGYTF. The CDR3 nucleotides are TGTGCCAGCAGCCCGGGCACTTATGGCTACACCTTC. The chain uses TRBV13 and TRBJ1-2, with no clear D. The CDR3 length is 12 residues. CDR1 PRHDT and CDR2 FYEKMQ come from the germline V gene (reference sequence). Trimming cost V 5 bases and J 5 bases, with 9 bases left between them.

The chain uses TRBV27 and TRBJ2-7, with 8 positions matching TRBD1. The V gene's germline CDR1 is MNHEY and CDR2 SMNVEV (reference sequence). The J segment lost 4 bases and the V segment lost 7 bases, leaving 6 bases of the junction unmatched. This CDR3 comprises 13 residues. The DNA for the CDR3 is TGTGCCAGCACCCCAGGGGGCCTTTACGAGCAGTACTTC. It yields the protein CASTPGGLYEQYF.

This clone was seen only a few times. J is TRBJ2-5 and V is TRBV5-6; 10 positions agree with TRBD2. V lost 3 bases, J lost 5 bases, and 7 bases stayed unmatched. The CDR3 spans 15 residues. Germline V gene data show CDR1 as SGHDT and CDR2 as YYEEEE. CDR3 bases: TGTGCCAGCAGCTCTAGCGGGAGTATCGTCGAGACCCAGTACTTC. As protein: CASSSSGSIVETQYF.

CDR3 sequence: CASSLGGVGTEAFF. In nucleotides, the CDR3 is TGCGCCAGCAGCTTGGGAGGCGTTGGCACTGAAGCTTTCTTT. The J gene is TRBJ1-1, the V gene TRBV5-1; D call uncertain. V lost 0 bases, J lost 4 bases, and 10 bases lay in between. Germline V gene sequence: CDR1 SGHRS, CDR2 YFSETQ. The length of the CDR3 is 14 residues. Full variable domain (rest looked up from reference TRBV5-1 and TRBJ1-1): KAGVTQTPRYLIKTRGQQVTLSCSPISGHRSVSWYQQTPGQGLQFLFEYFSETQRNKGNFPGRFSGRQFSNSRSEMNVSTLELGDSALYLCASSLGGVGTEAFFGQGTRLTVV.

The J gene is TRBJ1-1, the V gene TRBV30; maybe TRBD1 (6 bases). Looked up from germline, CDR1 is GTSNPN and CDR2 is SVGIG (reference sequence). V was cut by 2 bases and J by 1 base, with 14 bases left in between. The CDR3 is 15 residues long. In nucleotides, the CDR3 is TGTGCCTGGAGTCACCCACAGGGAAGGAACACTGAAGCTTTCTTT. Translation: CAWSHPQGRNTEAFF.

The chain is built from TRBV6-1 and TRBJ1-5; 10 bases line up with TRBD1. The germline V gene encodes CDR1 MNHNS and CDR2 SASEGT. The CDR3 is 18 residues long. V lost 1 base, J lost 4 bases, and 10 bases stayed unmatched. The CDR3 sequence: CASSEGWDRGLENQPQHF. CDR3 bases: TGTGCCAGCAGTGAAGGATGGGACAGGGGTTTGGAAAATCAGCCCCAGCATTTT.

The J gene is TRBJ2-6, the V gene TRBV18; TRBD2 is a possible D gene (5 bases). V lost 1 base and J lost 0, with 13 bases in between. CDR3 size: 18 residues. Germline-derived CDR1 and CDR2 are KGHSH and LQKENI. Written as DNA, the CDR3 is TGTGCCAGCTCACCACTCGCCAGGACTCCCTCTGGGGCCAACGTCCTGACTTTC. Translated: CASSPLARTPSGANVLTF. Full variable domain (remainder filled in from reference TRBV18 and TRBJ2-6): NAGVMQNPRHLVRRRGQEARLRCSPMKGHSHVYWYRQLPEEGLKFMVYLQKENIIDESGMPKERFSAEFPKEGPSILRIQQVVRGDSAAYFCASSPLARTPSGANVLTFGAGSRLTVL.

The rearrangement uses TRBV2 and TRBJ1-2, with 9 bases matching TRBD1. V lost 11 bases and J lost 8; bases outside the gene matches: 6. The germline V gene has CDR1 SNHLY and CDR2 FYNNEI. This CDR3 contains 11 residues. The CDR3 is CAWDRDGGYTF. The CDR3 bases are TGTGCCTGGGACAGGGACGGGGGCTACACCTTC.

The DNA for the CDR3 is TGCACCAGCAGCCAAGGACCCACTGGGGGACGGGTACTTTACAATGAGCAGTTCTTC. This gives the protein CTSSQGPTGGRVLYNEQFF. The chain couples TRBV1 to TRBJ2-1. TRBV1 is flagged as a pseudogene. This CDR3 has 19 amino acids.

The chain uses TRBV5-4 and TRBJ2-2; no firm D call. V was cut by 4 bases and J by 4 bases, with 14 bases left in between. Per germline, CDR1 SGHNT and CDR2 YYREEE (reference sequence). The CDR3 runs to 15 residues. CDR3 coding DNA: TGTGCCAGCAGCGTACACCGGGTATCCACCGGGGAGCTGTTTTTT. This encodes CASSVHRVSTGELFF.

The chain couples TRBV6-5 to TRBJ1-1, with a weak D call TRBD1 (5 bases). The CDR3 is 14 residues long. The germline gives CDR1 MNHEY, CDR2 SVGAGI. With 8 bases removed from V and 7 bases from J, the gap between germline ends came to 20 bases. The CDR3 loop reads CASEGTSQHGEAFF. The CDR3 nucleotides read TGTGCCAGCGAGGGGACGAGCCAGCACGGTGAAGCTTTCTTT.

The gene calls are TRBV11-3 and TRBJ1-2, with 12 bases fitting TRBD1. Losses at the gene ends were 9 bases for V and 8 bases for J; bases not matched to a gene: 4. Looked up from germline, CDR1 is SGHNT and CDR2 is YENEEA. This CDR3 has 12 amino acids. CDR3 sequence (DNA): TGTGCCAGTCCCGGGACAGGGGGCGGCTACACCTTC. Protein: CASPGTGGGYTF. The whole variable domain, remainder taken from reference TRBV11-3 and TRBJ1-2, is EAGVVQSPRYKIIEKKQPVAFWCNPISGHNTLYWYLQNLGQGPELLIRYENEEAVDDSQLPKDRFSAERLKGVDSTLKIQPAELGDSAVYLCASPGTGGGYTFGSGTRLTVV.

The chain combines TRBV5-6 with TRBJ1-1; D is perhaps TRBD1 (6 bases). Germline V gene lookup returns CDR1 SGHDT and CDR2 YYEEEE. The CDR3 has 15 residues. V shed 4 bases and J shed 6 bases, with 19 bases lying between them. The DNA for the CDR3 is TGTGCCAGCAGCCCACGGAGGATAACAGGGCCTGAAGCTTTCTTT. Residues: CASSPRRITGPEAFF. Full variable domain (rest looked up from reference TRBV5-6 and TRBJ1-1): DAGVTQSPTHLIKTRGQQVTLRCSPKSGHDTVSWYQQALGQGPQFIFQYYEEEERQRGNFPDRFSGHQFPNYSSELNVNALLLGDSALYLCASSPRRITGPEAFFGQGTRLTVV.

V is TRBV6-5 and J is TRBJ2-6; D is unresolved. Germline V gene sequence: CDR1 MNHEY, CDR2 SVGAGI. The V end lost 7 bases, the J end lost 3 bases, and 10 bases lay between the germline ends. The CDR3 loop spans 14 amino acids. CDR3 in amino acids: CASKRADGANVLTF. Here the CDR3 DNA reads TGTGCCAGCAAAAGGGCGGATGGGGCCAACGTCCTGACTTTC.

The chain uses TRBV5-6 and TRBJ2-3; D not resolved. Germline V CDR1 and CDR2: SGHDT, YYEEEE. The CDR3 is 15 amino acids. Trimming stripped 2 bases from V and 4 bases from J, with 14 bases between. The CDR3 loop reads CASSFLRDSADTQYF. The CDR3 nucleotides read TGTGCCAGCAGCTTCCTAAGGGATTCAGCAGATACGCAGTATTTT.

The chain joins TRBV7-9 to TRBJ1-1, with D possibly TRBD1 on 5 matching bases. CDR1 is SEHNR and CDR2 is FQNEAQ in the germline V gene (reference sequence). This CDR3 is 14 amino acids long. The V gene lost 4 bases and the J gene lost 3 bases, with 12 bases spanning the gap. CDR3 in DNA: TGTGCCAGCAGCTACGGGGGTAGTGACACTGAAGCTTTCTTT. Its protein product is CASSYGGSDTEAFF.